A selection of T cell receptor beta chains follows, all from one sample in a study of OX40 agonist ivuxolimab in advanced cancers. Some clones are missing from TCRdb's copy, which holds only in-frame ones; the method was immunoSEQ multiplex PCR. The sample includes 50,000 to 65,000 clones, around 89% of them seen just once. This sample comprised CD4+ or CD8+ T cells sorted from blood, obtained in a trial of the OX40 agonist ivuxolimab. The receptors come from an adult with an advanced solid tumor such as melanoma, head and neck, liver or kidney cancer. CDR3s include the opening cysteine and the closing phenylalanine or tryptophan. A D gene is named only where the DNA matches it firmly. The size of a clone is reported for some rows only, either as once, few or many, or as a class for expanded clones.

clone_size d_call j_call v_call cdr3_nt cdr3_aa
. . TRBJ2-3 TRBV7-6 TGTGCCAGCAGCTTAGGGCAGACTAGCACAGATACGCAGTATTTT CASSLGQTSTDTQYF
. . TRBJ2-2 TRBV2 TGTGCCAGCAGTCTTAGGGACACCGGGGAGCTGTTTTTT CASSLRDTGELFF
. . TRBJ1-5 TRBV4-1 TGCGCCAGCAGCCAAGGTATGACTGGGGCGGCAAATCAGCCCCAGCATTTT CASSQGMTGAANQPQHF
. . TRBJ1-5 TRBV10-3 TGTGCCATCAGTGAGATGAGGGCCCCCCAGCCCCAGCATTTT CAISEMRAPQPQHF
. . TRBJ2-5 TRBV6-5 TGTGCCAGCTCGAGGACAGCCCAAGAGACCCAGTACTTC CASSRTAQETQYF
. . TRBJ1-4 TRBV6-1 TGTGCCAGCAGCGCAACAGGGCCGGGGGATGAAAAACTGTTTTTT CASSATGPGDEKLFF
. . TRBJ2-7 TRBV27 TGTGCCAGCAGTCGGCTAGCCTCCTACGAGCAGTACTTC CASSRLASYEQYF
. . TRBJ1-4 TRBV5-8 TGTGCCAGCAGCTGGGACGGTGAAAAACTGTTTTTT CASSWDGEKLFF
. TRBD2 TRBJ2-1 TRBV9 TGTGCCAGCAGCGGAGGACTAGGCCTAAAGGATGAGCAGTTCTTC CASSGGLGLKDEQFF
. TRBD1 TRBJ1-5 TRBV2 TGTGCCAGCAGTGGAGGAGGGACAGTAAATCAGCCCCAGCATTTT CASSGGGTVNQPQHF
. . TRBJ2-3 TRBV19 TGTGCCAGTAGGCGGACCCCAGGCACAGATACGCAGTATTTT CASRRTPGTDTQYF
. . TRBJ2-7 TRBV4-2 TGTGCCAGCAGCCCCGGCAGGGGACGGTACGAGCAGTACTTC CASSPGRGRYEQYF
. . TRBJ1-2 TRBV2 TGTGCCAGCAGTGAAGAGGTGGGGCTCGGCTATGGCTACACCTTC CASSEEVGLGYGYTF
. . TRBJ2-2 TRBV2 TGTGCCAGCACCGGGGGGCTCCAGAACACCGGGGAGCTGTTTTTT CASTGGLQNTGELFF
. TRBD2 TRBJ2-5 TRBV7-7 TGTGCCAGCAGCCTAGGGAGGGGCCCCGGTCAAGAGACCCAGTACTTC CASSLGRGPGQETQYF
once TRBD1 TRBJ1-1 TRBV19 TGTGCCAGTAGCCCGAGGGACAGGGTGGGCACTGAAGCTTTCTTT CASSPRDRVGTEAFF
. . TRBJ2-5 TRBV7-8 TGTGCCAGCAGCACCAAAGAGACCCAGTACTTC CASSTKETQYF
. TRBD1 TRBJ1-4 TRBV2 TGTGCCAGCAGTTGGCAGGGACAGGGGGAAAAACTGTTTTTT CASSWQGQGEKLFF
. . TRBJ1-3 TRBV5-4 TGTGCCAGCAGCTTCGGTTTGTCCAACCTTGGAAACACCATATATTTT CASSFGLSNLGNTIYF
once TRBD2 TRBJ2-1 TRBV28 TGTGCCAGCAGTTTATTTAGACTAGCGGGAGAGGAGCAGTTCTTC CASSLFRLAGEEQFF
. . TRBJ1-6 TRBV5-1 TGCGCCAGCAGCTTGGGGCCCAACCTCGGGACCCGGACGAATTCACCCCTCCACTTT CASSLGPNLGTRTNSPLHF
. . TRBJ2-6 TRBV19 TGTGCCAGTAGGATAGGTGACTCTGGGGCCAACGTCCTGACTTTC CASRIGDSGANVLTF
. . TRBJ1-5 TRBV7-9 TGTGCCAGCAGCCCTTCGGGGGTCGATCAGCCCCAGCATTTT CASSPSGVDQPQHF
. TRBD2 TRBJ2-5 TRBV11-2 TGTGCCACACGACTAGCGGGGGGAGGGGGCCAAGAGACCCAGTACTTC CATRLAGGGGQETQYF
. . TRBJ2-7 TRBV7-2 TGTGCCAGCAGCTATGGGGGGAGGTCCTACGAGCAGTACTTC CASSYGGRSYEQYF
. . TRBJ2-5 TRBV7-9 TGTGCCAGCAGCTTAGGGGCAGGAGCCCAAGAGACCCAGTACTTC CASSLGAGAQETQYF
. . TRBJ1-2 TRBV2 TGTGCCTCCTTGGTCGACAGTTATGGCTACACCTTC CASLVDSYGYTF
. TRBD1 TRBJ1-1 TRBV4-3 TGCGCCAGCAGCCAAGCTTTAGGGGGCGAGGCGTTGAACACTGAAGCTTTCTTT CASSQALGGEALNTEAFF
. TRBD1 TRBJ1-2 TRBV30 TGTGCCATAGACAGGGTGTACTATGGCTACACCTTC CAIDRVYYGYTF
once . TRBJ2-3 TRBV9 TGTGCCAGCAGCTCAGGGGCGGGGACATTGGATACGCAGTATTTT CASSSGAGTLDTQYF
. . TRBJ2-7 TRBV6-5 TGTGCCAGCAGCCTTCGGGGAGGTCCTTCCTACGAGCAGTACTTC CASSLRGGPSYEQYF
. TRBD1 TRBJ1-2 TRBV10-3 TGTGCCATCAGGCCCGGGACAGCCCTTAACTATGGCTACACCTTC CAIRPGTALNYGYTF
. . TRBJ1-5 TRBV11-2 TGTGCCAGCAGCCCCACACATAATCAGCCCCAGCATTTT CASSPTHNQPQHF
. . TRBJ1-3 TRBV6-5 TGTGCCAGCGGAAAATTGAGCTCTGGAAACACCATATATTTT CASGKLSSGNTIYF
few . TRBJ1-1 TRBV19 TGTGCCAGTAGATCCAAACATACAGGGTTGGCTGAAGCTTTCTTT CASRSKHTGLAEAFF
. TRBD1 TRBJ1-2 TRBV19 TGTGCCAGTCTTAGGACAGGGGAGTTGGGCTACACCTTC CASLRTGELGYTF
once TRBD2 TRBJ2-3 TRBV9 TGTGCCAGCAGTCCTGGGACTAGCGGAAGCACATGGGATACGCAGTATTTT CASSPGTSGSTWDTQYF
. . TRBJ2-2 TRBV5-5 TGTGCCAGCAGCTTACAGGGAGAGACCGGGGAGCTGTTTTTT CASSLQGETGELFF
. TRBD1 TRBJ1-2 TRBV29-1 TGCAGCGTTGCCAAGGGACAGACCTATGGCTACACCTTC CSVAKGQTYGYTF
few . TRBJ2-1 TRBV30 TGTGCCTGGAGTTTTAGGCAATACAATGAGCAGTTCTTC CAWSFRQYNEQFF
. TRBD2 TRBJ2-3 TRBV15 TGTGCCACCAGCAGAGATCGGCGGGAGACTAGCACAGATACGCAGTATTTT CATSRDRRETSTDTQYF
. . TRBJ2-7 TRBV15 TGTGCCACCAGCAGAGATAAGGACTTCAGCTCCTACGAGCAGTACTTC CATSRDKDFSSYEQYF
. . TRBJ1-5 TRBV5-1 TGCGCCAGCAGCTTGGGCGGGGTGAGCAATCAGCCCCAGCATTTT CASSLGGVSNQPQHF
. . TRBJ2-1 TRBV5-4 TGTGCCAGCAGCTTGAACCAGGTCAATGAGCAGTTCTTC CASSLNQVNEQFF
. . TRBJ2-7 TRBV27 TGTGCCAGCAGTTTTTCCGGGGGCGGGTTTCCCTACGAGCAGTACTTC CASSFSGGGFPYEQYF
few . TRBJ2-2 TRBV7-6 TGTGCCAGCAGCTTAGGGCGACAGAGGAACACCGGGGAGCTGTTTTTT CASSLGRQRNTGELFF
. TRBD1 TRBJ2-5 TRBV2 TGTGCCAGCAGGGCCGGGACAGGGGGGGAGACCCAGTACTTC CASRAGTGGETQYF
once . TRBJ2-1 TRBV15 TGTGCCACCAGCAGAGAGGGAGACAGATACAATGAGCAGTTCTTC CATSREGDRYNEQFF
. TRBD1 TRBJ2-3 TRBV28 TGTGCCAGCAGTTTAAGGGGGACAGGGGCAGATACGCAGTATTTT CASSLRGTGADTQYF
once TRBD1 TRBJ2-7 TRBV19 TGTGCCAGTAGGGGGACAGGTGATTACGAGCAGTACTTC CASRGTGDYEQYF
. . TRBJ2-7 TRBV5-1 TGCGCCAGCAGCTCAAGACACGACTACTTCTACGAGCAGTACTTC CASSSRHDYFYEQYF
. . TRBJ1-3 TRBV6-6 TGTGCCAGCAGTTCTGAGGGCCGTGGAAACACCATATATTTT CASSSEGRGNTIYF
. TRBD2 TRBJ2-1 TRBV5-1 TGCGCCAGCAGCTTTAGCGGGAGAGATGAGCAGTTCTTC CASSFSGRDEQFF
few TRBD1 TRBJ1-2 TRBV4-3 TGCGCCAGCAGCGAACTGACAGGGGCGAACTATGGCTACACCTTC CASSELTGANYGYTF
. . TRBJ1-2 TRBV7-2 TGTGCCAGCAGCTTAGAGACAGGTAGAAGGGGCTACACCTTC CASSLETGRRGYTF
. TRBD2 TRBJ2-1 TRBV29-1 TGCAGCGGAGGGACTAGCGGGAGAGAGCAGTTCTTC CSGGTSGREQFF
. . TRBJ2-1 TRBV19 TGTGCCAGTAGTTCCCTCGGCTGGTACAATGAGCAGTTCTTC CASSSLGWYNEQFF
. . TRBJ2-3 TRBV23-1 TGCGCCAGCAGTCAATCCACCCGAAACTACTCTAGCACAGATACGCAGTATTTT CASSQSTRNYSSTDTQYF
once TRBD2 TRBJ2-3 TRBV10-1 TGCGCCAGCAGTGAGTCCTGGGCGGGGGGGAGCACAGATACGCAGTATTTT CASSESWAGGSTDTQYF